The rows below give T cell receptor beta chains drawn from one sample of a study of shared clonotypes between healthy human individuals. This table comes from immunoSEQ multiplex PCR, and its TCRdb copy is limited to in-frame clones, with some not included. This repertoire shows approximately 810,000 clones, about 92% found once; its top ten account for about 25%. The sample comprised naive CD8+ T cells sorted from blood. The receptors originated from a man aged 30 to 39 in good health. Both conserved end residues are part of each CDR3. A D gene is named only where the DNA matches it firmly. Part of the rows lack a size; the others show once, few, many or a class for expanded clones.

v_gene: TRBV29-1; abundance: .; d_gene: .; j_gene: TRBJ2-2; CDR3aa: CSVLPGLSTGELFF; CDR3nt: TGCAGCGTTCTCCCGGGACTTAGCACCGGGGAGCTGTTTTTT
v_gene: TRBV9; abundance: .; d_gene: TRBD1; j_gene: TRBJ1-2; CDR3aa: CASGRQGRYGYTF; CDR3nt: TGTGCCAGCGGAAGACAGGGGCGGTATGGCTACACCTTC
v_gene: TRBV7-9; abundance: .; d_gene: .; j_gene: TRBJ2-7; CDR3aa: CASSSVGTEILGEQYF; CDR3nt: TGTGCCAGCAGCTCAGTAGGGACGGAGATTTTGGGGGAGCAGTACTTC
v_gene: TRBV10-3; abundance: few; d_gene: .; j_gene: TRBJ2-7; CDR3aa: CAISVQGTYYEQYF; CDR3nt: TGTGCCATCAGTGTGCAGGGGACGTACTACGAGCAGTACTTC
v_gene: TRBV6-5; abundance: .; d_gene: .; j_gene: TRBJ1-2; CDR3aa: CASSYSARVQNYGYTF; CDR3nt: TGTGCCAGCAGTTACTCGGCTAGGGTCCAAAACTATGGCTACACCTTC
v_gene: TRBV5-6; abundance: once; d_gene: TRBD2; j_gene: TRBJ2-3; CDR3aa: CASSLSSGSLRGGTDTQYF; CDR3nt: TGTGCCAGCAGCTTGTCTAGCGGGAGCCTCAGGGGTGGCACAGATACGCAGTATTTT
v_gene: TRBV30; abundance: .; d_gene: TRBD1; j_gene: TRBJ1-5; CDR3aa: CAWNSGQGGQPQHF; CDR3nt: TGTGCCTGGAATTCGGGACAGGGAGGTCAGCCCCAGCATTTT
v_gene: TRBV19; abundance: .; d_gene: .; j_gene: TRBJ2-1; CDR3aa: CASSIGPGSYNEQFF; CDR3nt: TGTGCCAGTAGTATAGGTCCAGGATCCTACAATGAGCAGTTCTTC
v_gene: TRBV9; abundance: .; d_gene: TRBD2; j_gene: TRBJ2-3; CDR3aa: CASSPFAWTSGRGDTDTQYF; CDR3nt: TGTGCCAGCAGCCCATTCGCATGGACTAGCGGGAGGGGGGACACAGATACGCAGTATTTT
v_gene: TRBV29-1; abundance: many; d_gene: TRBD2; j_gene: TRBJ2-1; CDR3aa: CTTKSGTSVNEQFF; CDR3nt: TGCACCACCAAAAGTGGGACTAGTGTCAATGAGCAGTTCTTC
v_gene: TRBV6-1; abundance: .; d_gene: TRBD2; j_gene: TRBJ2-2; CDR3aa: CATPTSGINTGELFF; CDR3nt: TGTGCCACTCCGACTAGCGGGATAAACACCGGGGAGCTGTTTTTT
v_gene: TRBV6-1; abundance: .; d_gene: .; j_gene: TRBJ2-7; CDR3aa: CASSERGPYEQYF; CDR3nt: TGTGCCAGCAGCGAGAGGGGCCCCTACGAGCAGTACTTC
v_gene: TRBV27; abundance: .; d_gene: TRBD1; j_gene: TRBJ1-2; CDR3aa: CASGTDGYGYTF; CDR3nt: TGTGCCAGCGGGACAGATGGCTATGGCTACACCTTC
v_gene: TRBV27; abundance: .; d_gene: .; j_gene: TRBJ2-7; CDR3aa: CASRDGDSYEQYF; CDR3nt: TGTGCCAGCAGGGACGGGGATTCCTACGAGCAGTACTTC
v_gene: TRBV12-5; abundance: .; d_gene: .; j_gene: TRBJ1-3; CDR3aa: CAPVGGSGNTIYF; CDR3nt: TGTGCTCCTGTGGGGGGGTCTGGAAACACCATATATTTT
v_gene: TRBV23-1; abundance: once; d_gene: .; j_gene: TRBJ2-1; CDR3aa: CASSQSRQKRNEQFF; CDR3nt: TGCGCCAGCAGTCAATCAAGGCAGAAAAGGAATGAGCAGTTCTTC
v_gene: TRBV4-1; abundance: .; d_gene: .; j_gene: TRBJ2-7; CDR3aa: CASSQTETYEQYF; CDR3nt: TGCGCCAGCAGCCAAACCGAAACCTACGAGCAGTACTTC
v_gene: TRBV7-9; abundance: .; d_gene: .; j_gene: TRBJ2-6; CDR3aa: CASSLGVGQRSSGANVLTF; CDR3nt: TGTGCCAGCAGCTTAGGGGTTGGCCAAAGAAGCTCTGGGGCCAACGTCCTGACTTTC
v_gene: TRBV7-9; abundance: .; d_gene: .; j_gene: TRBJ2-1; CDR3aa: CASSLWLDNNEQFF; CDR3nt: TGTGCCAGCAGCTTATGGCTGGACAACAATGAGCAGTTCTTC
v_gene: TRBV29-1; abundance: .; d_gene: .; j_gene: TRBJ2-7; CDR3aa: CSVTPEGRYEQYF; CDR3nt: TGCAGCGTTACACCAGAGGGTCGTTACGAGCAGTACTTC
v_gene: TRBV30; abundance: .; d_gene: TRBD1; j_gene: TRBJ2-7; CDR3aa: CAWTGQGAYEQYF; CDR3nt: TGTGCCTGGACCGGACAGGGGGCCTACGAGCAGTACTTC
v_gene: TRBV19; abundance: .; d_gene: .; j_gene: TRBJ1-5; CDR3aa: CASAYWDGNQPQHF; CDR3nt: TGTGCCAGTGCCTATTGGGATGGCAATCAGCCCCAGCATTTT
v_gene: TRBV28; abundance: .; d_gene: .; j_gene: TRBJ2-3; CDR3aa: CASSFSADTDTQYF; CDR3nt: TGTGCCAGCAGTTTCTCAGCGGACACAGATACGCAGTATTTT
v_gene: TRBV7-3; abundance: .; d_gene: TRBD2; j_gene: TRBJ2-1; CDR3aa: CASSSIEREPYNEQFF; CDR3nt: TGTGCCAGCAGCTCGATCGAGCGGGAGCCCTACAATGAGCAGTTCTTC
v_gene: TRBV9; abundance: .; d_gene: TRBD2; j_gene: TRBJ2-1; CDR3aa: CASSEGTSGLYNEQFF; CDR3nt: TGTGCCAGCAGTGAGGGGACTAGCGGGCTCTACAATGAGCAGTTCTTC
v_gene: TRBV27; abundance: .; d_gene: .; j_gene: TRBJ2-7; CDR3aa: CASSLSGLAPLEQYF; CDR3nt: TGTGCCAGCAGTCTCTCGGGACTCGCCCCCCTCGAGCAGTACTTC
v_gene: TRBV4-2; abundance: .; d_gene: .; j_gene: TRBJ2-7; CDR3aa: CASSPGLYEQYF; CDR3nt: TGTGCCAGCAGCCCGGGCCTCTACGAGCAGTACTTC
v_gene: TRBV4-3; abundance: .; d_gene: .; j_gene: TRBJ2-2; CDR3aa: CASSQALRPGELFF; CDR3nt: TGCGCCAGCAGCCAAGCGCTCCGACCCGGGGAGCTGTTTTTT
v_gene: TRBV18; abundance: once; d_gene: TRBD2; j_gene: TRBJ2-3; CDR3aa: CASSRTSGTSSTDTQYF; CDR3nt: TGTGCCAGCTCACGGACTAGCGGGACCTCTAGCACAGATACGCAGTATTTT
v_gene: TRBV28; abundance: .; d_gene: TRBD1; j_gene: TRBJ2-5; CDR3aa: CASSLGTGSETQYF; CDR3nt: TGTGCCAGCAGTTTAGGGACAGGATCGGAGACCCAGTACTTC
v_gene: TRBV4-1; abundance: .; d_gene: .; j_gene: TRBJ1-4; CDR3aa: CASSQGGTRTTNEKLFF; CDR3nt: TGCGCCAGCAGCCAAGGCGGGACGAGGACAACTAATGAAAAACTGTTTTTT
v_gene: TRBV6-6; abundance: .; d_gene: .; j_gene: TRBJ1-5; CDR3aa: CASSYVGGSQPQHF; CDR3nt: TGTGCCAGCAGTTACGTCGGGGGCAGTCAGCCCCAGCATTTT
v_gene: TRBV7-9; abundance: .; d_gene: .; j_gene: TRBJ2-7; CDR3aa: CASSLVGIAPYEQYF; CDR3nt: TGTGCCAGCAGCTTAGTCGGAATTGCCCCCTACGAGCAGTACTTC
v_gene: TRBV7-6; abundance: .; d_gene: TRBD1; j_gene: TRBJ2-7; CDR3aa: CASSLVTGGGEQYF; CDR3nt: TGTGCCAGCAGCTTAGTGACAGGGGGCGGGGAGCAGTACTTC
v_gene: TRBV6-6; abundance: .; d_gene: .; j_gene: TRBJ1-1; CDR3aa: CASSGGGEAFF; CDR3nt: TGTGCCAGCAGTGGGGGGGGTGAAGCTTTCTTT
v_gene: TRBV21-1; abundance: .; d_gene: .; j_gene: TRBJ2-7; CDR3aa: CASSRDRGRGEQYF; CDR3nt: TGTGCCAGCAGCAGAGACAGGGGGCGAGGTGAGCAGTACTTC
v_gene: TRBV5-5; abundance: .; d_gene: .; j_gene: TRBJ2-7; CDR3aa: CASSWGFATYEQYF; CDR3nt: TGTGCCAGCAGCTGGGGGTTCGCTACCTACGAGCAGTACTTC
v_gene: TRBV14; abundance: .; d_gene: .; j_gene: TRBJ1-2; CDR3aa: CASSHEDGPEGYTF; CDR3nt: TGTGCCAGCAGCCATGAGGACGGACCTGAGGGCTACACCTTC
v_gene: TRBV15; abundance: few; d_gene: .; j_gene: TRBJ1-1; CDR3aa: CATSSGNTEAFF; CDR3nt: TGTGCCACCAGCAGCGGGAACACTGAAGCTTTCTTT
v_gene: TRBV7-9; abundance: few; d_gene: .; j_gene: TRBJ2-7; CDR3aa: CASIPRGYF; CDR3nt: TGTGCCAGCATCCCACGAGGGTACTTC
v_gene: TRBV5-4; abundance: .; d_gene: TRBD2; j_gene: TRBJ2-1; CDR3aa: CASSLIERDPQFF; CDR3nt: TGTGCCAGCAGCTTGATTGAGCGGGATCCACAGTTCTTC
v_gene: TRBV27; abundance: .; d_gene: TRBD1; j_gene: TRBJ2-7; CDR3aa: CASIPGQGVTEQYF; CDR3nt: TGTGCCAGCATTCCGGGACAGGGGGTTACCGAGCAGTACTTC
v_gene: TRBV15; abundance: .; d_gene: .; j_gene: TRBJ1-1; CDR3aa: CATSSTGLNTEAFF; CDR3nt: TGTGCCACCAGCAGCACAGGGCTGAACACTGAAGCTTTCTTT
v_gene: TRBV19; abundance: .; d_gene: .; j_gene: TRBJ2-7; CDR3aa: CASSIGPGDYEQYF; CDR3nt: TGTGCCAGTAGTATAGGTCCGGGGGACTACGAGCAGTACTTC
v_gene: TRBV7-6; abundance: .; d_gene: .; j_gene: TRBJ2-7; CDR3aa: CASSSRDTGVEQYF; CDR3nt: TGTGCCAGCAGCTCCCGGGATACGGGAGTCGAGCAGTACTTC
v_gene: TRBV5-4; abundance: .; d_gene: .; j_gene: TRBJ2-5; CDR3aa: CASGKGGLSQETQYF; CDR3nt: TGTGCCAGCGGAAAGGGGGGCCTTTCCCAAGAGACCCAGTACTTC
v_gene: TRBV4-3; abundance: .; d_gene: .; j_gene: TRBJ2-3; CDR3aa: CASSQTRSRKKLDTDTQYF; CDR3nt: TGCGCCAGCAGCCAGACCAGGTCCCGAAAGAAGCTTGACACAGATACGCAGTATTTT
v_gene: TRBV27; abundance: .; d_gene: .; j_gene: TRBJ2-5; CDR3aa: CASSYSWGEAQETQYF; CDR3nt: TGTGCCAGCAGTTATTCATGGGGGGAGGCTCAAGAGACCCAGTACTTC
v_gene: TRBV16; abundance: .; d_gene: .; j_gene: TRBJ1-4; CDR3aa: CASRRTGSNEKLFF; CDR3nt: TGTGCCAGCAGACGGACGGGGTCTAATGAAAAACTGTTTTTT
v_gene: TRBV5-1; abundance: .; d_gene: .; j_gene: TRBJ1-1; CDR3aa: CASSLEGSYTEAFF; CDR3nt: TGCGCCAGCAGCTTGGAGGGTAGTTACACTGAAGCTTTCTTT
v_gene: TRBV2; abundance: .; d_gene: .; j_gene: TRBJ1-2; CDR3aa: CASTGRRGGYTF; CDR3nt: TGTGCCAGCACAGGACGGAGGGGGGGCTACACCTTC